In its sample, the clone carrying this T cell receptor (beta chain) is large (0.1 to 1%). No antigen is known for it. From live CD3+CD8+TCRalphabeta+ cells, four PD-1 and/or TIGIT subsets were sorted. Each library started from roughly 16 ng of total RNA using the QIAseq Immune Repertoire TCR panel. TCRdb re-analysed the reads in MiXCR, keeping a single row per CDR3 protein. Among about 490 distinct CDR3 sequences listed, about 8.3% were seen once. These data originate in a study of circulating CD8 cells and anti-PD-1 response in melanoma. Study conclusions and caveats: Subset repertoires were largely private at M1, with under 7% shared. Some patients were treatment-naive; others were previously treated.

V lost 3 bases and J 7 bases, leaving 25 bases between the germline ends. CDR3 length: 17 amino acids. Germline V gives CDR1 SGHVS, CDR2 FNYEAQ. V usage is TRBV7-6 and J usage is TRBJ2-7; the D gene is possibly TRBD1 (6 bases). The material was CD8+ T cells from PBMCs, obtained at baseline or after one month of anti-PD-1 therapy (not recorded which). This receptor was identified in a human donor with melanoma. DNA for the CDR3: TGTGCCAGCAGCTTTGACCCCGGGACACCCGGACCGGGGGAGCAGTACTTC. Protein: CASSFDPGTPGPGEQYF.